The present entry profiles one T cell receptor beta chain with its context. Each CDR3 protein is one row after TCRdb ran MiXCR on the PCR reads. The top ten hold 10% of the sample, which has about 85,000 distinct CDR3 sequences, around 50% seen once. The data are from a study of CDR3 diversity in severe acne. The CDR3 length is 13 residues. Trimming at V came to 7 bases and at J to 8 bases, leaving 11 bases not matched to a gene. Germline CDR1 DFQATT, CDR2 SNEGSKA (reference sequence). The chain is built from TRBV20-1 and TRBJ2-1, with 7 positions matching TRBD2. The TCR comes from a male donor in good health, serving as a control. Sequencing used blood. The CDR3 sequence: CSDSGGSGHEQFF. The CDR3 coding sequence is TGCAGTGACTCGGGGGGAAGCGGCCATGAGCAGTTCTTC.